These T cell receptor beta chains were read from a single sample in a study of immune cell composition in non-small cell lung cancer. Assay used: immunoSEQ multiplex PCR; TCRdb lists only in-frame clones, some missing. Among around 2,500 clones listed, roughly 70% were seen once. Sequenced input: lung tumor tissue. All receptors derive from a human donor with non-small cell lung cancer. Each CDR3 is given with its conserved first and last residue. The order of the fields is D gene, clone size, J gene, V gene, CDR3 DNA, CDR3 protein. D genes are given only for firm matches. Clone size appears in some rows only: once, few, many, or a class for an expanded clone.

D: TRBD1; size: few; J: TRBJ1-4; V: TRBV6-5; DNA: TGTGCCAGCAAAGGCGGGACAGGAGGTGAAAAACTGTTTTTT; CDR3: CASKGGTGGEKLFF
D: TRBD2; size: once; J: TRBJ2-7; V: TRBV4-3; DNA: TGCGCCAGCAGCCCGGCCACAAGCGGGAGCTCCTACGAGCAGTACTTC; CDR3: CASSPATSGSSYEQYF
D: TRBD1; size: NA; J: TRBJ2-2; V: TRBV18; DNA: TGTGCCAGCTCACCCCCGACAGGGTTGGACACCGGGGAGCTGTTTTTT; CDR3: CASSPPTGLDTGELFF
D: TRBD2; size: once; J: TRBJ2-1; V: TRBV19; DNA: TGTGCCAGTACGCCTCCTGCGGGAGGTAGCAATGAGCAGTTCTTC; CDR3: CASTPPAGGSNEQFF
D: NA; size: NA; J: TRBJ1-1; V: TRBV30; DNA: TGTGCCTGGAGCCCCCGACGGGGCACTGAAGCTTTCTTT; CDR3: CAWSPRRGTEAFF
D: NA; size: NA; J: TRBJ1-4; V: TRBV21-1; DNA: TGTGCCAGCAGCAAGACAGCAACTAATGAAAAACTGTTTTTT; CDR3: CASSKTATNEKLFF
D: NA; size: NA; J: TRBJ2-3; V: TRBV19; DNA: TGTGCCAGTAGTATAAGAAGGGGCGCGAGTACAGATACGCAGTATTTT; CDR3: CASSIRRGASTDTQYF
D: NA; size: NA; J: TRBJ1-1; V: TRBV7-6; DNA: TGTGCCAGCAGCTTGAGGTCGACGGGGAACACTGAAGCTTTCTTT; CDR3: CASSLRSTGNTEAFF
D: TRBD2; size: NA; J: TRBJ2-1; V: TRBV4-1; DNA: TGCGCCAGCAGCCAACAGTTGCGGGGGGGCATAGATGAGCAGTTCTTC; CDR3: CASSQQLRGGIDEQFF
D: TRBD1; size: NA; J: TRBJ2-3; V: TRBV5-1; DNA: TGCGCCAGCAGTATTGGACAGGTTAACGCAGATACGCAGTATTTT; CDR3: CASSIGQVNADTQYF
D: NA; size: NA; J: TRBJ2-7; V: TRBV6-1; DNA: TGTGCCAGCAGTGAGAGCCTCTACGAGCAGTACTTC; CDR3: CASSESLYEQYF
D: TRBD1; size: NA; J: TRBJ1-1; V: TRBV6-1; DNA: TGTGCCAGCGGGGCCCGACAGGGGAACACTGAAGCTTTCTTT; CDR3: CASGARQGNTEAFF
D: TRBD1; size: few; J: TRBJ2-5; V: TRBV19; DNA: TGTGCCAGTAGTTCGGGACAGGGAAAGGAGACCCAGTACTTC; CDR3: CASSSGQGKETQYF
D: NA; size: NA; J: TRBJ1-1; V: TRBV4-3; DNA: TGCGCCAGCAGCCAACACTTTAAGAACACTGAAGCTTTCTTT; CDR3: CASSQHFKNTEAFF
D: TRBD1; size: once; J: TRBJ2-7; V: TRBV11-2; DNA: TGTGCCAGCAGCCTCGGGACAGGGGCGCCCTACGAGCAGTACTTC; CDR3: CASSLGTGAPYEQYF
D: NA; size: NA; J: TRBJ2-3; V: TRBV18; DNA: TGTGCCAGCTCACCCTACACAGATACGCAGTATTTT; CDR3: CASSPYTDTQYF
D: NA; size: NA; J: TRBJ1-3; V: TRBV4-3; DNA: TGCGCCAGCAGCCAGTCCCGGGCCGACTACTCTGGAAACACCATATATTTT; CDR3: CASSQSRADYSGNTIYF
D: NA; size: NA; J: TRBJ1-2; V: TRBV5-1; DNA: TGCGCCAGCAGCCGGGACTCTAACTATGGCTACACCTTC; CDR3: CASSRDSNYGYTF
D: NA; size: NA; J: TRBJ2-7; V: TRBV5-6; DNA: TGTGCCAGCAGCTTCCAGGACAGATACGAGCAGTACTTC; CDR3: CASSFQDRYEQYF
D: NA; size: NA; J: TRBJ2-2; V: TRBV5-1; DNA: TGCGCCAGCAGCTTTGGACAGTCCACCGGGGAGCTGTTTTTT; CDR3: CASSFGQSTGELFF
D: NA; size: NA; J: TRBJ1-2; V: TRBV6-5; DNA: TGTGCCAGCAGTTATCTTTCCAGGACTAACTATGGCTACACCTTC; CDR3: CASSYLSRTNYGYTF
D: NA; size: NA; J: TRBJ2-1; V: TRBV7-2; DNA: TGTGCCAGCAGCTTAGGAGGCGGGTGGAATGAGCAGTTCTTC; CDR3: CASSLGGGWNEQFF
D: NA; size: NA; J: TRBJ1-1; V: TRBV7-2; DNA: TGTGCCAGCAGCCGCTTAGGGGTCCTTTCGGGTACTGAAGCTTTCTTT; CDR3: CASSRLGVLSGTEAFF
D: NA; size: once; J: TRBJ1-2; V: TRBV23-1; DNA: TGCGCCAGCAGTCAATCCCCAGGGGTGACTAACTATGGCTACACCTTC; CDR3: CASSQSPGVTNYGYTF
D: NA; size: NA; J: TRBJ2-5; V: TRBV6-5; DNA: TGTGCCAGCAGTTACTCCACACGAAAGACCCAGTACTTC; CDR3: CASSYSTRKTQYF
D: NA; size: few; J: TRBJ2-2; V: TRBV2; DNA: TGTGCCAGCAGTGGAGGTCCGGGAACCGGGGAGCTGTTTTTT; CDR3: CASSGGPGTGELFF
D: TRBD1; size: few; J: TRBJ1-2; V: TRBV29-1; DNA: TGCAGCGCAGGGGGCGTCGATGGCTACACCTTC; CDR3: CSAGGVDGYTF
D: TRBD2; size: few; J: TRBJ2-3; V: TRBV7-9; DNA: TGTGCCAGCAGCTTCCGACTAGCGGGGGGGCCCTCCACAGATACGCAGTATTTT; CDR3: CASSFRLAGGPSTDTQYF
D: TRBD1; size: NA; J: TRBJ1-3; V: TRBV5-5; DNA: TGTGCCAGCAGCAGCCCGGGGACAGTAGCTGGAAACACCATATATTTT; CDR3: CASSSPGTVAGNTIYF
D: NA; size: NA; J: TRBJ1-5; V: TRBV21-1; DNA: TGTGCCAGCACCTTTCCCAGGGAGCCCCAGCATTTT; CDR3: CASTFPREPQHF
D: TRBD2; size: NA; J: TRBJ2-2; V: TRBV19; DNA: TGTGCCAGCTATCCCACTAGCGGGGGGGTTTTAACCGGGGAGCTGTTTTTT; CDR3: CASYPTSGGVLTGELFF
D: NA; size: few; J: TRBJ1-5; V: TRBV11-2; DNA: TGTGCCAGCAGCTTAGCGGGTCAGCCCCAGCATTTT; CDR3: CASSLAGQPQHF
D: TRBD1; size: NA; J: TRBJ1-3; V: TRBV14; DNA: TGTGCCAGCAGCCAACTCACAGGGGCTTACGGAAACACCATATATTTT; CDR3: CASSQLTGAYGNTIYF
D: NA; size: NA; J: TRBJ2-7; V: TRBV4-3; DNA: TGCGCCAGCAGCCAAGAAGGGGGGGGGTGCTACGAGCAGTACTTC; CDR3: CASSQEGGGCYEQYF
D: NA; size: NA; J: TRBJ2-7; V: TRBV21-1; DNA: TGTGCCAGCTCCCGGGACAGGGGGTGGAACTACGAGCAGTACTTC; CDR3: CASSRDRGWNYEQYF
D: TRBD2; size: NA; J: TRBJ2-5; V: TRBV5-4; DNA: TGTGCCAGCAGCGGAAACGGGGGGGCGGACCTAGAGACCCAGTACTTC; CDR3: CASSGNGGADLETQYF
D: TRBD1; size: NA; J: TRBJ2-7; V: TRBV5-1; DNA: TGCGCCAGCAGATCCGGGACAGGGAATACGGCCTACGAGCAGTACTTC; CDR3: CASRSGTGNTAYEQYF
D: NA; size: NA; J: TRBJ2-1; V: TRBV7-6; DNA: TGTGCCAGCAGCTCCCAGGGGGGCTCCTACAATGAGCAGTTCTTC; CDR3: CASSSQGGSYNEQFF
D: TRBD2; size: NA; J: TRBJ2-1; V: TRBV5-1; DNA: TGCGCCAGCAGCTCCGGACTAGCGGGGGGGAGGAGTGCACTTGGTGAGCAGTTCTTC; CDR3: CASSSGLAGGRSALGEQFF
D: TRBD2; size: NA; J: TRBJ2-1; V: TRBV6-4; DNA: TGTGCCAGCAGTGCCCGCGGGGGGGCGTCGGATGAGCAGTTCTTC; CDR3: CASSARGGASDEQFF
D: TRBD2; size: NA; J: TRBJ2-5; V: TRBV29-1; DNA: TGCAGCGTTGGCGGGAGGGCCTCAGAGACCCAGTACTTC; CDR3: CSVGGRASETQYF
D: NA; size: few; J: TRBJ1-3; V: TRBV2; DNA: TGTGCCAGCAGTTTAGAGGGATTCATATCTGGAAACACCATATATTTT; CDR3: CASSLEGFISGNTIYF
D: NA; size: NA; J: TRBJ1-4; V: TRBV15; DNA: TGTGCCACCAGCAGAGACGGGCAGGGTAATGAAAAACTGTTTTTT; CDR3: CATSRDGQGNEKLFF
D: TRBD1; size: NA; J: TRBJ1-5; V: TRBV27; DNA: TGTGCCAGCGGAGCCGGAGGACAGGGGAATCAGCCCCAGCATTTT; CDR3: CASGAGGQGNQPQHF
D: NA; size: NA; J: TRBJ2-1; V: TRBV11-2; DNA: TGTGCCAGCAGGGGGGCGGATGTTGAGCAGTTCTTC; CDR3: CASRGADVEQFF
D: TRBD1; size: NA; J: TRBJ1-4; V: TRBV4-3; DNA: TGCGCCAGCAGCCAGGGGGGACAGCCCCACGGGGAAAAACTGTTTTTT; CDR3: CASSQGGQPHGEKLFF
D: NA; size: NA; J: TRBJ2-7; V: TRBV2; DNA: TGTGCCAGCAGTGAACAGGGCCTTCCTGGCTACGAGCAGTACTTC; CDR3: CASSEQGLPGYEQYF
D: NA; size: NA; J: TRBJ2-1; V: TRBV5-1; DNA: TGCGCCAGCAGCTTGGAACGGGATTCCTACAATGAGCAGTTCTTC; CDR3: CASSLERDSYNEQFF
D: NA; size: NA; J: TRBJ2-3; V: TRBV11-3; DNA: TGTGCCAGCAGCTTACGGTCAACAGATACGCAGTATTTT; CDR3: CASSLRSTDTQYF